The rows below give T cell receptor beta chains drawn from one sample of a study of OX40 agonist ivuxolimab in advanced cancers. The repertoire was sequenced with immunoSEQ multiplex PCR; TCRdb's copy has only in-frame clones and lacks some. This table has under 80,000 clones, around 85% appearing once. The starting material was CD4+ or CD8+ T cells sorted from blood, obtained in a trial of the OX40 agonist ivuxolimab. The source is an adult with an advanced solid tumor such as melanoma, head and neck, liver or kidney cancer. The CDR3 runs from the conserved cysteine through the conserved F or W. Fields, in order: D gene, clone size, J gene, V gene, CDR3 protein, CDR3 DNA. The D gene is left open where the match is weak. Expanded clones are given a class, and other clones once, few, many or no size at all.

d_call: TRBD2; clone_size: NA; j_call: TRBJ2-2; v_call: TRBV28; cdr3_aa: CASSPGDLAGMRELFF; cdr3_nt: TGTGCCAGCAGTCCCGGCGACCTAGCGGGAATGAGGGAGCTGTTTTTT
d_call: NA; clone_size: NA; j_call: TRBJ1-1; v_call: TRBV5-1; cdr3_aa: CASLDIQGTEAFF; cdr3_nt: TGCGCCAGCCTAGACATTCAGGGCACTGAAGCTTTCTTT
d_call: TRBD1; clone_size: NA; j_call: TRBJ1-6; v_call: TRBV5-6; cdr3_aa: CASSSSVTGGSPLHF; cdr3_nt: TGTGCCAGCAGCTCGTCGGTTACAGGGGGATCACCCCTCCACTTT
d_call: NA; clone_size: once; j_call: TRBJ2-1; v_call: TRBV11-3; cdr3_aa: CASSPPGNNEQFF; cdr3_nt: TGTGCCAGCAGCCCCCCCGGAAACAATGAGCAGTTCTTC
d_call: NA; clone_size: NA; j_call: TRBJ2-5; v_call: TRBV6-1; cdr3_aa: CASSALGQKAKETQYF; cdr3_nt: TGTGCCAGCAGTGCCCTAGGACAAAAGGCAAAGGAGACCCAGTACTTC
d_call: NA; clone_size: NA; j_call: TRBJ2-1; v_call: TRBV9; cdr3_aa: CASSVGGVFQSSYNEQFF; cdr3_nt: TGTGCCAGCAGCGTAGGGGGGGTCTTCCAAAGCTCCTACAATGAGCAGTTCTTC
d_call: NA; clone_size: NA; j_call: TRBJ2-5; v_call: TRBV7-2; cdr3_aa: CASSLSPFTETQYF; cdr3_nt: TGTGCCAGCAGCTTAAGTCCTTTTACAGAGACCCAGTACTTC
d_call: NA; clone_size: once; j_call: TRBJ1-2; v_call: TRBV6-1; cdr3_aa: CASSEDRVYGYTF; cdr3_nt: TGTGCCAGCAGTGAAGACAGGGTCTATGGCTACACCTTC
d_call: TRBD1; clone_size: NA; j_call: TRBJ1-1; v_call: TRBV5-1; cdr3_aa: CASSLDRQGSWTEAFF; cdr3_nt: TGCGCCAGCAGCTTGGACCGACAGGGGTCGTGGACTGAAGCTTTCTTT
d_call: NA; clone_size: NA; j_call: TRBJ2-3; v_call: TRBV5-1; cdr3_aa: CASSLNRVHDTQYF; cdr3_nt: TGCGCCAGCAGCTTGAATCGAGTCCACGATACGCAGTATTTT
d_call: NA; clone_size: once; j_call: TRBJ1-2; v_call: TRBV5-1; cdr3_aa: CASSPEGGMNGYTF; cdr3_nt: TGCGCCAGCAGCCCGGAGGGAGGGATGAATGGCTACACCTTC
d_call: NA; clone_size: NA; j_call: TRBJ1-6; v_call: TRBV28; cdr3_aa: CASRPDTYSPLHF; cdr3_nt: TGTGCCAGCAGACCCGACACGTATTCACCCCTCCACTTT
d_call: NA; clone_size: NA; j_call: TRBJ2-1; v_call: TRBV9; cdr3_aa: CASSVATRGTEQFF; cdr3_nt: TGTGCCAGCAGCGTAGCTACTCGGGGGACCGAGCAGTTCTTC
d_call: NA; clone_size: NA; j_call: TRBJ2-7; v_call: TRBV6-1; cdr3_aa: CASSDIGPYEQYF; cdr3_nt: TGTGCCAGCAGTGATATAGGGCCCTACGAGCAGTACTTC